This TCR beta chain was obtained from a study of lymphopenia after photon versus proton radiotherapy. The CDR3 sequence is 15 residues long. CDR1 and CDR2 (germline): SGHTA, FQGTGA. The ends lost 5 bases at V and 4 bases at J; junction bases unmatched: 5. Assay used: immunoSEQ multiplex PCR; TCRdb lists only in-frame clones, some missing. The sample has some 30,000 clones; 75% to 90% are singletons. The sequences come from peripheral blood, collected from a patient treated with photon-based radiotherapy. The origin of this receptor is a woman aged 50 to 65 with pancreatic cancer. The chain couples TRBV7-3 to TRBJ2-5; 12 bases line up with TRBD2. The chain's CDR3 is CASSPGLAGIETQYF. Written as DNA, the CDR3 is TGTGCCAGCAGCCCCGGACTAGCGGGAATAGAGACCCAGTACTTC.